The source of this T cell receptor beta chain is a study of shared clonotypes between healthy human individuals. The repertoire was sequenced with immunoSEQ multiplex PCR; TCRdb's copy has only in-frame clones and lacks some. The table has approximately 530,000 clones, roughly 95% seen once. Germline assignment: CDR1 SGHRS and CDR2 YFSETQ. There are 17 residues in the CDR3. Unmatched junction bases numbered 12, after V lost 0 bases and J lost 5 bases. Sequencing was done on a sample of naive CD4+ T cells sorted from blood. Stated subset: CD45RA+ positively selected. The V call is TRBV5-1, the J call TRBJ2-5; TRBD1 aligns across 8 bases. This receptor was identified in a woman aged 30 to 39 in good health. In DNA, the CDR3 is TGCGCCAGCAGCTTGGGGTCAGGGGGCGCGGTTAGGGAGACCCAGTACTTC. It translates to CASSLGSGGAVRETQYF.